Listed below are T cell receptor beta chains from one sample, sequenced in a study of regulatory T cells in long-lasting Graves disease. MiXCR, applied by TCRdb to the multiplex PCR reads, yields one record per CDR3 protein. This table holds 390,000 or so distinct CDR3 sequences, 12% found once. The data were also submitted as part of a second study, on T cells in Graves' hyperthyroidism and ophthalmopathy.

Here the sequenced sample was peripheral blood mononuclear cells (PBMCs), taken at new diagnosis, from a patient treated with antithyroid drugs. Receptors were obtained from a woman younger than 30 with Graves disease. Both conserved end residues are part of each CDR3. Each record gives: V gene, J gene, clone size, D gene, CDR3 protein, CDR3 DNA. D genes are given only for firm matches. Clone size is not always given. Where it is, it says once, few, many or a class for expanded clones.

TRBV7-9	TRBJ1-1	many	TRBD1	CASSPRQGATEAFF	TGTGCCAGCAGCCCCCGACAGGGAGCCACTGAAGCTTTCTTT
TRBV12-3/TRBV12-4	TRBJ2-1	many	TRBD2	CASSFGTSGNEQFF	TGTGCCAGCAGTTTCGGGACTAGCGGCAATGAGCAGTTCTTC
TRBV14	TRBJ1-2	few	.	CASSQMTVVGYTF	TGTGCCAGCAGCCAGATGACAGTTGTTGGCTACACCTTC
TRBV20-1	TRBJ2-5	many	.	CSASGPLGETQYF	TGCAGTGCTAGTGGTCCCCTCGGAGAGACCCAGTACTTC
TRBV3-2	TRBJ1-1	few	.	CASSLAGGDNTEAFF	TGTGCCAGCAGCCTGGCAGGGGGCGATAACACTGAAGCTTTCTTT
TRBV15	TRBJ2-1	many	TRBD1	CATSRVKGALNEQFF	TGTGCCACCAGCAGAGTTAAGGGGGCGTTAAATGAGCAGTTCTTC
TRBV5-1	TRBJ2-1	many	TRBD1	CASSLAGTDYNEQFF	TGCGCCAGCAGCTTGGCGGGGACAGACTACAATGAGCAGTTCTTC
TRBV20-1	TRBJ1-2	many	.	CSARDSPEVGYTF	TGCAGTGCTAGAGACAGTCCAGAAGTTGGCTACACCTTC
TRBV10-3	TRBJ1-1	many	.	CAISPTGRGNTEAFF	TGTGCCATCAGCCCCACAGGGAGGGGGAACACTGAAGCTTTCTTT
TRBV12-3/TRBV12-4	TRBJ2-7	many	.	CASSPSTDTTDYEQYF	TGTGCCAGCAGTCCGTCGACCGATACCACGGATTACGAGCAGTACTTC
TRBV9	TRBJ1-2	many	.	CASGGGASRGYTF	TGTGCCAGCGGAGGGGGGGCCTCCCGTGGCTACACCTTC
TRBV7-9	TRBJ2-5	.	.	CASSASSTPFYRSEETQYF	TGTGCTAGCAGTGCCAGCAGCACCCCCTTTTACCGGAGCGAAGAGACCCAGTACTTC
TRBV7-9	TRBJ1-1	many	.	CASSRKGPLSAEAFF	TGTGCCAGCAGCCGTAAAGGGCCTTTATCGGCTGAAGCTTTCTTT
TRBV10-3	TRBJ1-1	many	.	CAISESSGRAYEAFF	TGTGCCATCAGTGAGTCGTCGGGCAGGGCTTACGAAGCTTTCTTT
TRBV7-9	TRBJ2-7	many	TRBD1	CASSSKWGQNSYEQYF	TGTGCCAGCAGCTCCAAGTGGGGACAGAACTCCTACGAGCAGTACTTC
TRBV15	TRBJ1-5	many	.	CATSRLVDSMHQPQHF	TGTGCCACCAGCAGGCTCGTGGACAGCATGCATCAGCCCCAGCATTTT
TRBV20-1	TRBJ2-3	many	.	CSARGLAETPSTDTQYF	TGCAGTGCTAGAGGATTAGCGGAAACGCCTAGCACAGATACGCAGTATTTT
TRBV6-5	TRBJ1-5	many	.	CASSSGYRDRHNQPQHF	TGTGCCAGCAGTTCGGGTTACCGGGACCGTCACAATCAGCCCCAGCATTTT
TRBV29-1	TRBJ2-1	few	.	CSVVRNHEQFF	TGCAGCGTTGTGCGCAACCATGAGCAGTTCTTC
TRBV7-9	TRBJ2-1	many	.	CASSSRDNNEQFF	TGTGCCAGCAGCTCCCGGGACAACAATGAGCAGTTCTTC
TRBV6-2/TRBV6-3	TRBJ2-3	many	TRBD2	CASSYSRGGAADTQYF	TGTGCCAGCAGTTACTCCCGCGGGGGGGCCGCAGATACGCAGTATTTT
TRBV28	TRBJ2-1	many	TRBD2	CASTQREGNYNEQFF	TGTGCCAGCACCCAGCGGGAGGGTAACTACAATGAGCAGTTCTTC
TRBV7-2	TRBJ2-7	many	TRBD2	CASSLPGGPHEQYF	TGTGCCAGCAGCTTACCGGGAGGGCCCCACGAGCAGTACTTC